This entry describes one TCR beta chain. Its antigen is not known. CDR1 and CDR2 (germline): SGHDN, FVKESK. J was trimmed by 0 bases and V by 8 bases; bases with no gene match: 7. The CDR3 covers 15 residues. Combining a sample-barcoded 5' primer with a J-beta primer mix, a second PCR ran for about 7 to 12 cycles. One entry per CDR3 protein, called by TCRdb with MiXCR from the 5' RACE reads. The sample records around 800,000 distinct CDR3 sequences, 62% being singletons. This record belongs to a study of blood T cells in healthy people across ages. Study-level results: A greater number of naive CD4+ cells and higher diversity distinguished long-lived donors from aged donors. Any changes in expanded clonotypes were possibly confounded, as donor CMV status remained unknown. While age rose, TCR beta diversity per million T cells dropped in a roughly linear way.

This receptor was obtained from a man aged 25-45 years in good health. The specimen was blood. The V call is TRBV14, the J call TRBJ2-7; 10 bases align to TRBD1. In DNA, the CDR3 is TGTGCCAGCCCTTCCGGGACAGGGGACTCCTACGAGCAGTACTTC. Translation gives CASPSGTGDSYEQYF.